Sequencing of this TCR beta chain was carried out in a study of shared clonotypes between healthy human individuals. Study results and caveats: Donor clonotype sharing was expected to depend on sequencing depth.

Terminally differentiated effector memory CD45RA+ cells were left out of the naive CD8 fraction, which was CD45RO-negative and positively selected for CCR7. Genomic DNA of each subset was evenly split across several immunoSEQ plates. Produced via immunoSEQ multiplex PCR; TCRdb's table is partial and in-frame only. The repertoire consists of millions of clones, with more than 85% occurring once and the leading ten covering 1.5% to 2%. For this clone: The antigen remains undetermined.

The TCR was taken from a man younger than 30 in good health. Some clones in this sample may be carry-over from other donors' samples. The specimen was naive CD8+ T cells from PBMCs.

The CDR3 region is CASSPGLALNYEQYF. CDR3 nucleotides: TGTGCCAGCAGCCCGGGACTAGCGTTGAACTACGAGCAGTACTTC. The J gene is TRBJ2-7, the V gene TRBV27; 10 bases map to TRBD2. The CDR3 covers 15 residues. In germline, CDR1 is MNHEY, CDR2 SMNVEV (reference sequence). The V gene end was trimmed by 6 bases and the J gene end by 3 bases; junction bases not matched to a gene: 8.